Below, 32 T cell receptor beta chains from the same sample are listed, as sequenced in a study of shared T cell receptors in the human thymus. Data came from immunoSEQ multiplex PCR; TCRdb stores just in-frame clones and leaves some out. The sample contains 500,000 to 550,000 clones, about 80% of which appear only once. This same sample was also part of a study on human thymus T cells.

The source material was thymocytes. These receptors all come from a boy less than two years old with a congenital heart defect.

The chain uses TRBV19 and TRBJ1-5, with D perhaps matching TRBD1 (5 bases). V was shortened by 1 base and J by 0 bases, with 13 bases between the two germline ends. The CDR3 loop spans 17 amino acids. CDR1 and CDR2 from the germline V gene are LNHDA and SQIVND (reference sequence). The CDR3: CASSIGPTDYSNQPQHF. The DNA of the CDR3 is TGTGCCAGTAGTATAGGACCGACAGATTATAGCAATCAGCCCCAGCATTTT.

This clone was seen only a few times. The CDR3 spells CASSGTGDEKLFF. CDR3 coding DNA: TGTGCCAGCAGTGGGACAGGAGATGAAAAACTGTTTTTT. The chain carries TRBV25-1 and TRBJ1-4; TRBD1 matches 7 bases. J lost 6 bases, V lost 4 bases, and 2 bases had no gene match. The CDR3 length is 13 residues. Germline lookup yields CDR1 MGHDK and CDR2 SYGVNS.

The rearrangement links TRBV5-4 to TRBJ1-2, with D tentatively TRBD1 (5 bases). V lost 7 bases, J lost 5 bases, and 24 bases lay in between. The CDR3 covers 16 residues. Germline CDR1 SGHNT, CDR2 YYREEE (reference sequence). The CDR3 DNA sequence: TGTGCCAGCCGCCCACCTGGGAGGGGCAGGGCTTATGGCTACACCTTC. This sequence encodes CASRPPGRGRAYGYTF.

V is TRBV28 and J is TRBJ2-5, with 10 bases identical to TRBD1. V lost 5 bases and J lost 4; bases outside the gene matches: 10. Germline loops: CDR1 MDHEN, CDR2 SYDVKM. The CDR3 has 16 residues. The CDR3 region has the DNA TGTGCCAGCAGTCCGGGACAGGGGTCTGGGGGAGAGACCCAGTACTTC. It yields the protein CASSPGQGSGGETQYF.

This clone occurred a few times. The chain has TRBV6-1 and TRBJ2-7; TRBD2 matches at 14 bases. This CDR3 spans 17 amino acids. Looked up from germline, CDR1 is MNHNS and CDR2 is SASEGT. V dropped 4 bases and J dropped 7; count of bases not matched to a gene: 12. As DNA, the CDR3 is TGTGCCAGCAGTGCGAGACAGGGGACTAGCGGGAGTGGGGAGCAGTACTTC. Translation gives CASSARQGTSGSGEQYF.

The chain links TRBV5-1 to TRBJ2-1, with a tentative D call TRBD2 (5 bases). Trimming cost V 9 bases and J 3 bases, with 10 bases left between them. The CDR3 length is 12 residues. In germline, CDR1 is SGHRS, CDR2 YFSETQ. Here the CDR3 reads CATSEGYNEQFF. The CDR3 region has the DNA TGCGCCACCTCCGAGGGCTACAATGAGCAGTTCTTC.

The chain is built from TRBV18 and TRBJ2-1; TRBD2 matches at 10 bases. CDR3 length: 14 residues. Germline CDR1 KGHSH, CDR2 LQKENI. After removal of 3 bases from V and 15 bases from J, the junction contained 11 bases not matched to a gene. The CDR3 bases are TGTGCCAGCTCACCGGGGGAGCGGGAGGGCCGTCGGTTCTTC. This sequence encodes CASSPGEREGRRFF.

This chain connects TRBV10-2 to TRBJ2-3; tentative D call: TRBD1 (6 bases). V shed 4 bases and J shed 2 bases, with 10 bases lying between them. The length of the CDR3 is 14 residues. CDR1 and CDR2 from the germline V gene are WSHSY and SAAADI. The CDR3 reads CASSVTGTTDTQYF. As DNA, the CDR3 is TGCGCCAGCAGTGTGACAGGTACCACAGATACGCAGTATTTT.

V and J are TRBV10-2 and TRBJ2-7; 13 bases are shared with TRBD2. CDR3 length equals 15 residues. Germline CDR1 WSHSY, CDR2 SAAADI. The V gene end was trimmed by 5 bases and the J gene end by 5 bases; junction bases not matched to a gene: 6. CDR3 nucleotide sequence: TGCGCCAGCAGTCGGACTAGCGGGGGACGGGACGAGCAGTACTTC. Amino acids: CASSRTSGGRDEQYF.

The chain carries TRBV2 and TRBJ2-3, with TRBD2 matching 10 bases. Trimming removed 6 bases from V and 1 base from J; junction bases left unmatched: 4. The CDR3 loop spans 15 amino acids. Germline V CDR1 and CDR2: SNHLY, FYNNEI. The CDR3 DNA follows: TGTGCCAGCAGCCACCTAGCGGGAGGCACAGATACGCAGTATTTT. Encoded protein: CASSHLAGGTDTQYF.

This sequence joins TRBV5-1 and TRBJ2-1; 12 bases map to TRBD2. The germline CDR1 and CDR2 sequences are SGHRS and YFSETQ. The CDR3 has 18 amino acids. The ends lost 4 bases at V and 4 bases at J; junction bases unmatched: 12. The CDR3 here is CASSPRMLGLAGYNEQFF. DNA of the CDR3: TGCGCCAGCAGCCCACGAATGCTGGGACTAGCGGGTTACAATGAGCAGTTCTTC.

The V call is TRBV28, the J call TRBJ2-1; TRBD1 aligns across 9 bases. The germline V gene encodes CDR1 MDHEN and CDR2 SYDVKM. The V and J ends lost 6 bases and 3 bases, in that order; junction bases with no gene match: 9. The CDR3 consists of 16 residues. The CDR3 loop is CASRAPGQGYYNEQFF. CDR3 DNA: TGTGCCAGCAGAGCCCCCGGACAGGGGTACTACAATGAGCAGTTCTTC. Combining the CDR3 with reference TRBV28 and TRBJ2-1 gives the whole variable domain DVKVTQSSRYLVKRTGEKVFLECVQDMDHENMFWYRQDPGLGLRLIYFSYDVKMKEKGDIPEGYSVSREKKERFSLILESASTNQTSMYLCASRAPGQGYYNEQFFGPGTRLTVL.

J is TRBJ2-7 and V is TRBV7-9; weak D call: TRBD2 (5 bases). Germline-derived CDR1 and CDR2 are SEHNR and FQNEAQ (reference sequence). The V and J ends lost 2 bases and 1 base respectively, with 12 bases between them. The CDR3 sequence is 15 residues long. The CDR3 DNA is TGTGCCAGCAGCTTACGCGGGTTTAAATCCTACGAGCAGTACTTC. The encoded protein is CASSLRGFKSYEQYF.

This clone was found a few times. CDR3 residues: CASNSPGRLTDTQYF. CDR3 bases: TGTGCCAGCAACTCGCCAGGGAGGTTAACAGATACGCAGTATTTT. The chain couples TRBV7-2 to TRBJ2-3; D is perhaps TRBD2 (6 bases). V gave up 7 bases and J gave up 3 bases, with 17 bases separating them. Per the germline V gene, CDR1 is SGHTA and CDR2 is FQGNSA. This CDR3 has 15 residues.

This chain links TRBV5-4 with TRBJ2-1; possibly TRBD2 for D (7 bases). Trimming removed 5 bases at V and 2 bases at J, with 17 bases between. The CDR3 is 16 amino acids. CDR1 and CDR2 (germline): SGHNT, YYREEE (reference sequence). CDR3 in DNA: TGTGCCAGCAGTTCAGGGGAGGGAGGGACCTACAATGAGCAGTTCTTC. As protein: CASSSGEGGTYNEQFF.

This chain joins TRBV7-2 and TRBJ2-1, with 8 bases matching TRBD2. The CDR3 covers 15 residues. V gave up 3 bases and J gave up 7 bases; unmatched junction bases: 8. Germline V lookup: CDR1 SGHTA, CDR2 FQGNSA. As DNA, the CDR3 is TGTGCCAGCAGCTTTGCCAGCGGGAGAGTGAATGAGCAGTTCTTC. This encodes CASSFASGRVNEQFF. Drawing the rest from reference TRBV7-2 and TRBJ2-1, the complete variable domain is GAGVSQSPSNKVTEKGKDVELRCDPISGHTALYWYRQSLGQGLEFLIYFQGNSAPDKSGLPSDRFSAERTGGSVSTLTIQRTQQEDSAVYLCASSFASGRVNEQFFGPGTRLTVL.

V and J are TRBV15 and TRBJ1-2, with D possibly matching TRBD1 (5 bases). This CDR3 contains 16 residues. Germline CDR1 LNHNV, CDR2 YYDKDF (reference sequence). Between the trimmed V and J ends, which lost 0 bases and 0 bases, there was a span of 11 bases. The CDR3 here is CATSREYRPANYGYTF. The CDR3 bases are TGTGCCACCAGCAGAGAGTACAGGCCGGCTAACTATGGCTACACCTTC. Full variable domain (rest looked up from reference TRBV15 and TRBJ1-2): DAMVIQNPRYQVTQFGKPVTLSCSQTLNHNVMYWYQQKSSQAPKLLFHYYDKDFNNEADTPDNFQSRRPNTSFCFLDIRSPGLGDTAMYLCATSREYRPANYGYTFGSGTRLTVV.

This chain uses TRBV4-1 with TRBJ2-7; 8 bases align to TRBD1. Germline values: CDR1 MGHRA, CDR2 YSYEKL. CDR3 length: 18 amino acids. Trimming took 4 bases from V and 4 from J; bases not matched to a gene: 18. For the CDR3, the DNA is TGCGCCAGCAGCCCGCCCCCGGACAGGGCCGTTCCAAATTACGAGCAGTACTTC. Protein product: CASSPPPDRAVPNYEQYF.

The rearrangement uses TRBV27 and TRBJ1-1, with D unresolved. Per germline, CDR1 MNHEY and CDR2 SMNVEV (reference sequence). Trimming shortened V by 5 bases and J by 8 bases, and 15 bases separated the two germline ends. The CDR3 is 13 amino acids. The CDR3 DNA reads as TGTGCCAGCAGTCCAGTACAGTACAACGAAGCTTTCTTT. Its translation is CASSPVQYNEAFF.

V usage is TRBV5-4 and J usage is TRBJ1-4; 8 positions match TRBD1. Germline assignment: CDR1 SGHNT and CDR2 YYREEE (reference sequence). V shed 3 bases and J 8 bases; nucleotides not matched to a gene: 6. The CDR3 is 14 amino acids. The CDR3 region is CASSWDRSSEKLFF. CDR3 DNA: TGTGCCAGCAGCTGGGACAGGTCAAGCGAAAAACTGTTTTTT.

The rearrangement uses TRBV19 and TRBJ1-1, with D possibly TRBD1 on 5 matching bases. The CDR3 runs to 12 residues. Looked up from germline, CDR1 is LNHDA and CDR2 is SQIVND (reference sequence). The V and J ends lost 10 bases and 7 bases respectively, with 16 bases between them. CDR3 DNA: TGTGCCACTCAGGAGGGGAGGCTTGAAGCTTTCTTT. Translating it yields CATQEGRLEAFF. The variable domain in full, completed from reference TRBV19 and TRBJ1-1, reads DGGITQSPKYLFRKEGQNVTLSCEQNLNHDAMYWYRQDPGQGLRLIYYSQIVNDFQKGDIAEGYSVSREKKESFPLTVTSAQKNPTAFYLCATQEGRLEAFFGQGTRLTVV.

This clone is a singleton in its sample. The chain is built from TRBV5-4 and TRBJ2-3; 11 bases map to TRBD2. Germline V CDR1 and CDR2: SGHNT, YYREEE (reference sequence). The ends lost 4 bases at V and 0 bases at J; junction bases unmatched: 4. This CDR3 has 16 residues. CDR3 bases: TGTGCCAGCAGCCCCGGGACTAGCGGTAGCACAGATACGCAGTATTTT. This sequence encodes CASSPGTSGSTDTQYF.

The chain combines TRBV27 with TRBJ2-7; possibly TRBD1 for D (6 bases). The CDR3 runs 18 residues. In germline, CDR1 is MNHEY, CDR2 SMNVEV (reference sequence). Trimming cost V 6 bases and J 5 bases, with 29 bases left between them. DNA of the CDR3: TGTGCCAGCAGCCCCAACCGGGACACCCGTCTCGGGATCCACGAGCAGTACTTC. Translating gives CASSPNRDTRLGIHEQYF.

This clone was counted only a few times. The chain uses TRBV6-6 and TRBJ2-7, with D tentatively TRBD1 (6 bases). The CDR3 contains 14 residues. Trimming cost V 6 bases and J 4 bases, with 16 bases left between them. Germline-derived CDR1 and CDR2 are MNHNY and SVGAGI (reference sequence). The chain's CDR3 is CASRSGHIVYEQYF. CDR3 coding DNA: TGTGCCAGCAGATCGGGACACATAGTTTACGAGCAGTACTTC.

This chain uses TRBV19 with TRBJ1-5; D ambiguous. The V end lost 4 bases, the J end lost 0 bases, and 10 bases lay between the germline ends. The CDR3 spans 15 residues. Germline CDR1 is LNHDA and CDR2 is SQIVND (reference sequence). The CDR3 sequence is CASSKSQNSNQPQHF. Here the CDR3 DNA reads TGTGCCAGTAGTAAGTCTCAGAATAGCAATCAGCCCCAGCATTTT.

J is TRBJ2-3 and V is TRBV5-4; 13 bases line up with TRBD2. The CDR3 is 17 residues long. Germline values: CDR1 SGHNT, CDR2 YYREEE (reference sequence). After removal of 0 bases from V and 2 bases from J, the junction contained 3 bases not matched to a gene. As DNA, the CDR3 is TGTGCCAGCAGCTTGGGACTAGCGGGAGGCCTCACAGATACGCAGTATTTT. Protein: CASSLGLAGGLTDTQYF.

V is TRBV6-1 and J is TRBJ2-2; D is perhaps TRBD2 (6 bases). Germline CDR1 is MNHNS and CDR2 is SASEGT. The V end was cut by 10 bases, the J end by 8 bases, with 23 bases between. This CDR3 is built from 15 residues. This chain's CDR3 is CATQEGPGPVGELFF. The CDR3 nucleotides are TGTGCCACCCAGGAGGGTCCGGGACCCGTGGGGGAGCTGTTTTTT.

The V and J genes are TRBV28 and TRBJ2-7; maybe TRBD1 (6 bases). CDR3 length: 13 amino acids. Germline V gives CDR1 MDHEN, CDR2 SYDVKM. V lost 6 bases and J lost 1, with 10 bases in between. DNA for the CDR3: TGTGCCAGCAGCGGGACACTTTCCTACGAGCAGTACTTC. Its protein is CASSGTLSYEQYF.

This chain joins TRBV7-9 and TRBJ2-1; 10 nucleotides align to TRBD2. The CDR3 sequence is 16 residues long. CDR1 and CDR2 from the germline V gene are SEHNR and FQNEAQ (reference sequence). The ends lost 1 base at V and 7 bases at J; junction bases unmatched: 7. CDR3 in DNA: TGTGCCAGCAGCTTAGGAGCGGGAGGGCTTGGGAATGAGCAGTTCTTC. As protein: CASSLGAGGLGNEQFF.

The V gene is TRBV7-8, the J gene TRBJ2-7; possibly TRBD2 for D (6 bases). Germline assignment: CDR1 SGHVS and CDR2 FQNEAQ. This CDR3 is 14 amino acids long. Trimming took off 4 bases at V and 2 bases at J, with 12 bases between the two ends. The CDR3 DNA is TGTGCCAGCAGCTCAGGCCTAGCGCCCTACGAGCAGTACTTC. This sequence encodes CASSSGLAPYEQYF.

The chain combines TRBV9 with TRBJ2-7; TRBD1 matches at 9 bases. CDR1 is SGDLS, CDR2 YYNGEE, per germline. The V and J ends lost 0 bases and 2 bases, in that order; junction bases with no gene match: 12. CDR3 length equals 18 residues. The CDR3 bases are TGTGCCAGCAGCGTAGCCGCGGGGAATGGGACAGGGCCCTACGAGCAGTACTTC. Translating it yields CASSVAAGNGTGPYEQYF. The whole variable domain, filled in from reference TRBV9 and TRBJ2-7, reads DSGVTQTPKHLITATGQRVTLRCSPRSGDLSVYWYQQSLDQGLQFLIQYYNGEERAKGNILERFSAQQFPDLHSELNLSSLELGDSALYFCASSVAAGNGTGPYEQYFGPGTRLTVT.

This sequence joins TRBV5-6 and TRBJ2-1; 7 bases match TRBD2. V trimming: 3 bases; J trimming: 5 bases; junction bases outside the gene matches: 8. Germline V gene lookup returns CDR1 SGHDT and CDR2 YYEEEE. The CDR3 is 15 amino acids. In DNA form, the CDR3 reads TGTGCCAGCAGCTCGAGGGTAGCGGGCAACAATGAGCAGTTCTTC. This encodes CASSSRVAGNNEQFF.